This T cell receptor (beta chain) originates from a study of T cell repertoires in cytomegalovirus infection (dated by TCRdb to between 2018 and 2021). As for the study more broadly: Peptide stimulations targeted recently identified HLA-C-restricted CMV epitopes, whose presentation resists viral immunomodulation, together with well-studied HLA-B-restricted epitopes. Donor HLA type was relevant to the analysis, as public TCR beta signatures indicated carriage of CMV infection together with the matching HLA type.

Measured from the cysteine to the phenylalanine, the CDR3 is 15 residues long. The DNA shown is the 45-base CDR3, in frame from base 1. The germline V gene specifies MNHNS as CDR1 and SASEGT as CDR2. Trimming costs V 1 base and J 5 bases, and their ends lie 15 bases apart. A few counts support this clonotype. It lacks a known antigen. Per-base qualities were not stored, and no clone one base away is much larger. What the treatment or condition label conveys for this sample: in vitro stimulation with specific CMV peptide epitopes to enrich CMV-specific T cells. Sequencer: Illumina HiSeq 1500. TCRdb reran the public reads through fastp at Q25 and MiXCR, keeping productive beta chains. Rows merge per CDR3 protein into single entries with the most common DNA and genes. This sample gives about 700,000 distinct CDR3 sequences in total; around a third of them show up just once. The top ten clonotypes cover 15% to 20% of the sample.

Overall study outcomes, separate from this receptor: The ex vivo response was dominated by HLA-C-restricted CMV-specific TCR beta clonotypes, and the single most frequent clonotype in two of eight donors was supplied by these HLA-C-restricted clonotypes. In both this cohort and an independent roughly 350-donor cohort, the cumulative frequency of public TCR beta family members distinguished carriers of CMV infection plus the relevant HLA type.

The receptor's source is a human donor in good health (CMV status not recorded). Some clones in this sample may be carry-over from other donors' samples. The sequences come from cultured PBMCs, collected from culture after CMV antigen stimulation. The chain employs TRBV6-1 and TRBJ2-7; the D element could tentatively be TRBD1 or TRBD2, as 5 bases agree for each. Here the CDR3 is given as CASSEEGRGVDEQYF. The sequenced DNA is TGTGCCAGCAGTGAAGAAGGCAGAGGGGTCGACGAGCAGTACTTC.